The text below deals with one TCR beta chain. These data are taken from a study of OX40 agonist ivuxolimab in advanced cancers. Assay: immunoSEQ multiplex PCR; the TCRdb copy retains only in-frame clones and omits some. This sample has under 20,000 clones, with roughly 88% found just once. The CDR3 is 16 amino acids. From germline, CDR1 is KGHSH and CDR2 LQKENI. Trimming cost V 3 bases and J 3 bases; bases outside gene matches: 6. The receptor was derived from an adult with an advanced solid tumor such as melanoma, head and neck, liver or kidney cancer. This sample comprised CD4+ or CD8+ T cells sorted from blood, obtained in a trial of the OX40 agonist ivuxolimab. This chain joins TRBV18 and TRBJ1-5; 9 bases align to TRBD1. CDR3 in DNA: TGTGCCAGCTCACCCGACAGGGGGTCCCACAATCAGCCCCAGCATTTT. This translates into CASSPDRGSHNQPQHF.